The TCR beta chain described here comes from a study of T cell responses to AZD1222 COVID-19 vaccine. Study outcomes and limitations: The donors showed a predominance of white British ancestry and of females, with possible underestimation of clonal diversity. It was only after the peak T cell response that any repertoires were sampled.

This table comes from immunoSEQ multiplex PCR, and its TCRdb copy is limited to in-frame clones, with some not included. The table shows tens of thousands of clones, with more than 85% occurring only once. Per the germline V gene, CDR1 is SGHVS and CDR2 is FQNEAQ. Trimming took off 2 bases at V and 0 bases at J, with 10 bases between the two ends. The CDR3 has 16 residues. A note on this clone: Antigen specificity is unknown.

The input for sequencing was peripheral blood, taken 28 days after the second AZD1222 dose. V usage is TRBV7-8 and J usage is TRBJ1-4; the D gene is possibly TRBD1 (5 bases). The receptor was isolated from an adult who received the AZD1222 COVID-19 vaccine. The CDR3 reads CASSLSRAATNEKLFF. CDR3 bases: TGTGCCAGCAGCTTAAGCAGGGCAGCAACTAATGAAAAACTGTTTTTT.